This T cell receptor (beta chain) was sequenced for a study of blood T cell repertoires in COVID-19. This clone has just a few counts. Original data processing: Reference gene primer amplification gave nucleated cell count estimates. Produced via immunoSEQ multiplex PCR; TCRdb's table is partial and in-frame only. Clone size and V and J calls were adopted from that table, with D and trimming inferred from the DNA. The sample holds roughly 200,000 clones; 81% are singletons and the top ten take approximately 11%. The germline CDR1 and CDR2 sequences are MNHEY and SMNVEV (reference sequence). V dropped 5 bases and J dropped 7; count of bases not matched to a gene: 6. The CDR3 has 14 residues.

The chain has TRBV27 and TRBJ2-2; 8 positions match TRBD2. Sequencing was done on a sample of peripheral blood. This TCR was recovered from a woman aged 40-49 years with COVID-19, enrolled during active disease. The CDR3 DNA follows: TGTGCCAGCAGTCAACCAGCGGGAGTCGGGGAGCTGTTTTTT. Translated: CASSQPAGVGELFF.